This T cell receptor beta chain was documented in a study of CD8+CD57+ T cells in acquired aplastic anemia. Study-wide context: Average CD4+ read depth in healthy donors was around 10 million reads.

The junction had 5 bases not matched to a gene; V was cut back by 0 bases and J by 0 bases. The CDR3 runs to 16 residues. In germline, CDR1 is SQVTM, CDR2 ANQGSEA. Genomic DNA templated the TCR beta VDJ and CDR3 profiling. Each CDR3 protein is one row after TCRdb ran MiXCR on the reads. This sample has about 48,000 distinct CDR3 sequences, with about 78% found just once. This chain joins TRBV29-1 and TRBJ1-1; TRBD1 matches 9 bases. The sample taken for sequencing was sorted CD4+, CD8+, or CD8+CD57+ T cells (not recorded which) from PBMCs. The sequence derives from a human donor in good health, serving as a control. Here the CDR3 reads CSVEDLDRGVNTEAFF. Here the CDR3 DNA reads TGCAGCGTTGAAGATCTCGACAGGGGGGTGAACACTGAAGCTTTCTTT.